This T cell receptor beta chain was sequenced during a study of cytomegalovirus exposure and HLA in healthy donors. General study results and limits: 150 to 200 TCR beta chains were listed as cytomegalovirus-associated. Many donors shared some public TCRs, even though most TCR sequences were rare.

Healthy people donating bone marrow made up the donors. To note about this clone: No antigen is known for it.

The primer mix had 60 Vbeta and 13 Jbeta primers. Sequencing was performed with immunoSEQ multiplex PCR; in TCRdb, only in-frame clones are kept and a portion is missing. The sample includes some 120,000 clones, about 80% of them seen just once. V was trimmed by 6 bases and J by 1 base, leaving 10 bases between them. CDR1 is LNHDA and CDR2 is SQIVND in the germline V gene (reference sequence). This CDR3 spans 14 amino acids. The J gene is TRBJ2-1, the V gene TRBV19; TRBD2 is a possible D gene (6 bases). This sequence originates from a man aged 50 to 60 in good health and CMV-seronegative. The sequenced sample consisted of PBMCs. CDR3 region: CASRHGSSYNEQFF. In nucleotides, the CDR3 is TGTGCCAGTAGGCACGGGAGTTCCTACAATGAGCAGTTCTTC.